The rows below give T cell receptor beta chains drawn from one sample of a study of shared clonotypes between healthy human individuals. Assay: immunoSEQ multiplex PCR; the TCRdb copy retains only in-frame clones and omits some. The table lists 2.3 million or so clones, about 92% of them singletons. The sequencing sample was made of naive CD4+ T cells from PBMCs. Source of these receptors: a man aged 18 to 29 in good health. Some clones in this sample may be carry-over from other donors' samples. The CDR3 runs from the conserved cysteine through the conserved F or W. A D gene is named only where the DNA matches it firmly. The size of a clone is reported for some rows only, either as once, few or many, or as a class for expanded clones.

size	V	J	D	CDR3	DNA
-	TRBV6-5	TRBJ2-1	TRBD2	CASRPTSGSVHEQFF	TGTGCCAGCAGACCTACTAGCGGGAGTGTGCATGAGCAGTTCTTC
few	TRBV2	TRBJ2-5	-	CASSVQGETQYF	TGTGCCAGCAGTGTGCAGGGGGAGACCCAGTACTTC
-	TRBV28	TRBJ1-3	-	CASSLRGAGNTIYF	TGTGCCAGCAGTTTAAGGGGAGCTGGAAACACCATATATTTT
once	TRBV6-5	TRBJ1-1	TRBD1	CASSYGPGGLNTEAFF	TGTGCCAGCAGTTATGGCCCAGGGGGTCTTAACACTGAAGCTTTCTTT
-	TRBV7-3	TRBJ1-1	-	CASSLIGTSNMNTEAFF	TGTGCCAGCAGCTTAATCGGGACATCTAACATGAACACTGAAGCTTTCTTT
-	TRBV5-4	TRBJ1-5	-	CASSLGLGDQPQHF	TGTGCCAGCAGCTTGGGGCTGGGGGATCAGCCCCAGCATTTT
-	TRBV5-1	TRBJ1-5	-	CASSPEGVQPQHF	TGCGCCAGCAGCCCTGAGGGGGTTCAGCCCCAGCATTTT
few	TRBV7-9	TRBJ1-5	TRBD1	CASRRQGASDQPQHF	TGTGCCAGCAGAAGACAGGGGGCTTCGGATCAGCCCCAGCATTTT
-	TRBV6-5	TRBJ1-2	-	CASSYNLGPYGYTF	TGTGCCAGCAGTTACAATTTGGGTCCCTATGGCTACACCTTC
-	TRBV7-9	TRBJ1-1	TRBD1	CASSNRGRRTEAFF	TGTGCCAGCAGTAACAGGGGGCGCCGCACTGAAGCTTTCTTT
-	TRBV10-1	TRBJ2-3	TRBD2	CASSETDPPSSGADTQYF	TGCGCCAGCAGTGAGACGGACCCCCCGTCTAGCGGAGCAGATACGCAGTATTTT
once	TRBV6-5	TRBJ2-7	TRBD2	CASSYSGLAGVGEQYF	TGTGCCAGCAGTTACTCGGGACTAGCGGGAGTGGGGGAGCAGTACTTC
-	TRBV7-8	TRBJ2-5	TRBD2	CASSLEQGTSVETQYF	TGTGCCAGCAGCTTAGAGCAAGGGACTAGCGTGGAGACCCAGTACTTC
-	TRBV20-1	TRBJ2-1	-	CSVRGNEQFF	TGCAGTGTGAGAGGGAATGAGCAGTTCTTC
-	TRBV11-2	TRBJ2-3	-	CASSSSSGTDTQYF	TGTGCCAGCAGCTCTTCTAGCGGCACAGATACGCAGTATTTT
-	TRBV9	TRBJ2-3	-	CASSVGGSGSSTDTQYF	TGTGCCAGCAGCGTAGGCGGATCAGGGAGTAGCACAGATACGCAGTATTTT
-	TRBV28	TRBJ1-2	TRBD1	CASSNRGMGGYTF	TGTGCCAGCAGTAACAGGGGAATGGGCGGCTACACCTTC
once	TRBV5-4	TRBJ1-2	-	CASSSGELANYGYTF	TGTGCCAGCAGCTCTGGGGAGTTAGCTAACTATGGCTACACCTTC